This T cell receptor (beta chain) originates from a study of OX40 agonist ivuxolimab in advanced cancers. Sequencing was performed with immunoSEQ multiplex PCR; in TCRdb, only in-frame clones are kept and a portion is missing. This sample has roughly 38,000 clones, with 92% found just once. Germline V gives CDR1 SNHLY, CDR2 FYNNEI. The CDR3 spans 15 residues. V shed 6 bases and J shed 3 bases, with 18 bases lying between them. The sequencing here drew on CD4+ or CD8+ T cells sorted from blood, taken in a trial of the OX40 agonist ivuxolimab. The chain couples TRBV2 to TRBJ2-7; the D gene is possibly TRBD2 (6 bases). The TCR sequence derives from an adult with an advanced solid tumor such as melanoma, head and neck, liver or kidney cancer. The CDR3 DNA reads as TGTGCCAGCAGGAAACCGGGACTGGGAGACTACGAGCAGTACTTC. This codes for CASRKPGLGDYEQYF.